These 27 T cell receptor beta chains share one sample of origin, sequenced in a study of blood T cell repertoires in COVID-19. Produced via immunoSEQ multiplex PCR; TCRdb's table is partial and in-frame only. The repertoire has roughly 570,000 clones, 85% to 90% of them found once; the top ten carry less than 9.5%. Sequencing was done on a sample of peripheral blood. Source of these receptors: a woman aged 50 to 65 with COVID-19, enrolled during active disease.

J is TRBJ2-5 and V is TRBV28; no firm D call. The length of the CDR3 is 12 residues. Per the germline V gene, CDR1 is MDHEN and CDR2 is SYDVKM. Trimming took 5 bases from V and 1 from J, leaving 5 bases between them. The CDR3 reads CASSPGQETQYF. For the CDR3, the DNA is TGTGCCAGCAGTCCCGGCCAAGAGACCCAGTACTTC.

In its sample, this clone was seen a few times. The V gene is TRBV5-1, the J gene TRBJ2-3; 12 positions agree with TRBD2. CDR1 SGHRS and CDR2 YFSETQ come from the germline V gene. This CDR3 contains 16 residues. The junction had 7 bases not matched to a gene; V was cut back by 3 bases and J by 5 bases. The CDR3: CASSYPSGGAEDTQYF. The CDR3 DNA is TGCGCCAGCAGCTATCCTAGCGGGGGGGCGGAAGATACGCAGTATTTT. Full variable domain (missing parts from reference TRBV5-1 and TRBJ2-3): KAGVTQTPRYLIKTRGQQVTLSCSPISGHRSVSWYQQTPGQGLQFLFEYFSETQRNKGNFPGRFSGRQFSNSRSEMNVSTLELGDSALYLCASSYPSGGAEDTQYFGPGTRLTVL.

The sample holds a few counts of this clone. The chain has TRBV29-1 and TRBJ1-2; D uncertain. The germline CDR1 and CDR2 sequences are SQVTM and ANQGSEA. V was shortened by 4 bases and J by 1 base, with 10 bases between the two germline ends. CDR3 length: 13 amino acids. The CDR3 nucleotides are TGCAGCGTTGGTATGAGGCTTAACTATGGCTACACCTTC. Translating gives CSVGMRLNYGYTF.

The gene calls are TRBV7-2 and TRBJ2-5; maybe TRBD2 (7 bases). The germline CDR1 and CDR2 sequences are SGHTA and FQGNSA. Trimming cost V 5 bases and J 4 bases, with 17 bases left between them. The CDR3 runs to 15 residues. Written as DNA, the CDR3 is TGTGCCAGCAGCCGTCTGGGGGGGCGAGGAGAGACCCAGTACTTC. Amino acids: CASSRLGGRGETQYF.

This chain connects TRBV7-2 to TRBJ2-5; D might be TRBD1 (5 bases). CDR1 and CDR2 (germline): SGHTA, FQGNSA. The CDR3 totals 15 residues. V lost 0 bases and J lost 0, with 8 bases in between. The CDR3 sequence: CASSLADRYQETQYF. CDR3 DNA sequence: TGTGCCAGCAGCTTAGCTGACAGATACCAAGAGACCCAGTACTTC.

This rearrangement joins TRBV10-1 to TRBJ1-4, with unresolved D. Trimming took 1 base from V and 0 from J, leaving 3 bases between them. Germline V lookup: CDR1 WNHNN, CDR2 SYGVQD (reference sequence). There are 14 residues in the CDR3. The CDR3 nucleotides read TGCGCCAGCAGTGAGTACTCAACTAATGAAAAACTGTTTTTT. As protein: CASSEYSTNEKLFF.

The V gene is TRBV5-5, the J gene TRBJ2-1; 11 bases match TRBD2. Germline CDR1 SGHKS, CDR2 YYEKEE (reference sequence). Trimming removed 5 bases from V and 2 bases from J; junction bases left unmatched: 3. This CDR3 has 15 amino acids. The CDR3 DNA sequence: TGTGCCAGCAGGATACTAGCGGGGGCCTACAATGAGCAGTTCTTC. This gives the protein CASRILAGAYNEQFF.

The chain uses TRBV12-3 or TRBV12-4 and TRBJ2-1; tentative D call: TRBD1 (6 bases). The V and J ends lost 5 bases and 12 bases respectively, with 11 bases between them. There are 11 residues in the CDR3. The DNA for the CDR3 is TGTGCCAGCAGTGGTTGGACAGCGCAGTTCTTC. Translating gives CASSGWTAQFF.

The chain couples TRBV6-6 to TRBJ2-7; 10 nucleotides align to TRBD2. CDR3 length: 16 amino acids. CDR1 is MNHNY, CDR2 SVGAGI, per germline (reference sequence). After removal of 0 bases from V and 5 bases from J, the junction contained 7 bases not matched to a gene. The CDR3 bases are TGTGCCAGCAGTTACTCGGGTCTAGCGGGGGACCACGAGCAGTACTTC. Its protein product is CASSYSGLAGDHEQYF.

The V gene is TRBV7-9, the J gene TRBJ1-2, with TRBD1 as a possible D gene (6 bases). From germline, CDR1 is SEHNR and CDR2 FQNEAQ (reference sequence). This CDR3 region has 14 residues. The V end was cut by 5 bases, the J end by 7 bases, with 17 bases between. The CDR3 sequence is CASSVLQGDGGYTF. As DNA, the CDR3 is TGTGCCAGCAGCGTCTTACAGGGAGACGGTGGCTACACCTTC.

V is TRBV4-1 and J is TRBJ1-4, with TRBD1 identical over 9 bases. V shed 4 bases, J shed 7 bases, and the junction held 7 bases outside the gene matches. Germline values: CDR1 MGHRA, CDR2 YSYEKL. The CDR3 runs to 15 residues. CDR3 loop: CASSLLGTGSEKLFF. CDR3 coding DNA: TGCGCCAGCAGCCTCCTCGGGACAGGGAGTGAAAAACTGTTTTTT.

The CDR3 loop is CASSASGSEAFF. CDR3 nucleotides: TGTGCCAGCAGTGCGTCCGGGAGTGAAGCTTTCTTT. This rearrangement joins TRBV2 to TRBJ1-1, with D unclear. CDR1 SNHLY and CDR2 FYNNEI come from the germline V gene. Trimming removed 4 bases from V and 7 bases from J, with 10 bases in between. The CDR3 has 12 amino acids.

The chain combines TRBV2 with TRBJ2-7; TRBD1 aligns across 9 bases. V shed 6 bases and J 0 bases; nucleotides not matched to a gene: 6. CDR1 and CDR2 (germline): SNHLY, FYNNEI. The CDR3 has 15 residues. The DNA of the CDR3 is TGTGCCAGCAGAAAAGGGACAGGGAACTCCTACGAGCAGTACTTC. Translated, it gives CASRKGTGNSYEQYF. The full variable domain, rest sourced from reference TRBV2 and TRBJ2-7, is EPEVTQTPSHQVTQMGQEVILRCVPISNHLYFYWYRQILGQKVEFLVSFYNNEISEKSEIFDDQFSVERPDGSNFTLKIRSTKLEDSAMYFCASRKGTGNSYEQYFGPGTRLTVT.

J is TRBJ1-5 and V is TRBV3-1 (or the pseudogene TRBV3-2); no clear D gene. The ends were cut back, 5 bases at V and 5 bases at J, with 10 bases in the middle. The CDR3 covers 13 residues. Germline assignment: CDR1 LGHDT and CDR2 YNNKEL (reference sequence). CDR3 in amino acids: CASSANRYQPQHF. The CDR3, as DNA: TGTGCCAGCAGCGCTAATCGGTATCAGCCCCAGCATTTT.

The chain is built from TRBV5-1 and TRBJ2-7; 7 positions agree with TRBD1. The CDR3 consists of 14 residues. The ends lost 4 bases at V and 3 bases at J; junction bases unmatched: 7. Germline CDR1 SGHRS, CDR2 YFSETQ. The CDR3 protein is CASSPGTVIYEQYF. The CDR3 DNA reads as TGCGCCAGCAGCCCTGGGACAGTCATCTACGAGCAGTACTTC.

This clone was seen once. The V and J genes are TRBV19 and TRBJ1-1, with D possibly matching TRBD1 (5 bases). Trimming removed 5 bases from V and 5 bases from J, with 15 bases in between. The length of the CDR3 is 14 residues. Per germline, CDR1 LNHDA and CDR2 SQIVND (reference sequence). CDR3 nucleotide sequence: TGTGCCAGTAGTGACCAGGGAGGAGGTACTGAAGCTTTCTTT. This encodes CASSDQGGGTEAFF.

This chain uses TRBV12-3 or TRBV12-4 with TRBJ1-5; D may be TRBD1 (5 bases). There are 13 residues in the CDR3. Trimming shortened V by 5 bases and J by 9 bases, and 14 bases separated the two germline ends. CDR3 nucleotides: TGTGCCAGCAGTCCCGTGGGGCAGGGGCCCCAGCATTTT. This gives the protein CASSPVGQGPQHF.

The chain has TRBV12-3 or TRBV12-4 and TRBJ2-7; D is undetermined. The germline V and J ends were trimmed by 3 bases and 1 base, with 7 bases remaining between them. The length of the CDR3 is 13 residues. In DNA, the CDR3 is TGTGCCAGCAGTTTTAGCCCATCCTACGAGCAGTACTTC. Amino acids: CASSFSPSYEQYF.

V usage is TRBV19 and J usage is TRBJ2-2; 9 bases agree with TRBD1. In germline, CDR1 is LNHDA, CDR2 SQIVND (reference sequence). This CDR3 has 15 amino acids. The V gene end was trimmed by 5 bases and the J gene end by 7 bases; junction bases not matched to a gene: 8. The CDR3 nucleotides read TGTGCCAGTAGTGGGGGGACAGGGAAGGTCGGGGAGCTGTTTTTT. This codes for CASSGGTGKVGELFF.

The V and J genes are TRBV27 and TRBJ1-1; 10 bases match TRBD1. Germline CDR1 reads MNHEY; CDR2 reads SMNVEV (reference sequence). J was trimmed by 5 bases and V by 6 bases; bases with no gene match: 3. The CDR3 runs to 13 residues. The CDR3 loop is CASSPGQGTEAFF. As DNA, the CDR3 is TGTGCCAGCAGCCCGGGACAGGGGACTGAAGCTTTCTTT.

The chain links TRBV30 to TRBJ1-5; 8 bases match TRBD1. Germline lookup yields CDR1 GTSNPN and CDR2 SVGIG (reference sequence). The CDR3 runs 13 residues. With 6 bases clipped from V and 3 bases from J, the junction kept 4 bases outside the gene matches. CDR3 nucleotide sequence: TGTGCCTGCCGGACAGGGCCCAATCAGCCCCAGCATTTT. This codes for CACRTGPNQPQHF.

The chain couples TRBV24-1 to TRBJ2-1; 8 bases agree with TRBD1. Germline V gene sequence: CDR1 KGHDR, CDR2 SFDVKD. The CDR3 consists of 18 residues. V shed 6 bases and J 0 bases; nucleotides not matched to a gene: 12. Here the CDR3 reads CATSTTWTGKSSYNEQFF. CDR3 coding DNA: TGTGCCACCAGTACTACCTGGACAGGGAAAAGCTCCTACAATGAGCAGTTCTTC.

The V gene is TRBV29-1, the J gene TRBJ1-1; D not certain. The V end lost 5 bases, the J end lost 6 bases, and 13 bases lay between the germline ends. The CDR3 extends over 12 amino acids. Germline values: CDR1 SQVTM, CDR2 ANQGSEA. The CDR3, as DNA: TGCAGCGTTTCGTCAGGTTCCCCTGAAGCTTTCTTT. Translating it yields CSVSSGSPEAFF. The entire variable domain, with the rest obtained from reference TRBV29-1 and TRBJ1-1, is as follows: SAVISQKPSRDICQRGTSLTIQCQVDSQVTMMFWYRQQPGQSLTLIATANQGSEATYESGFVIDKFPISRPNLTFSTLTVSNMSPEDSSIYLCSVSSGSPEAFFGQGTRLTVV.

V gene TRBV7-3 combines with J gene TRBJ2-7; 10 bases map to TRBD2. Germline CDR1 reads SGHTA; CDR2 reads FQGTGA. The V and J ends lost 8 bases and 2 bases, in that order; junction bases with no gene match: 18. The CDR3 is 18 residues long. The CDR3 region is CASHRGGLGTSGTYEQYF. The CDR3 bases are TGTGCCAGCCATAGGGGGGGCCTTGGCACTAGCGGGACCTACGAGCAGTACTTC.

This clone came up once. The rearrangement uses TRBV5-6 and TRBJ1-3; D is perhaps TRBD1 (5 bases). This CDR3 region has 15 residues. Trimming shortened V by 2 bases and J by 1 base, and 10 bases separated the two germline ends. The V gene's germline CDR1 is SGHDT and CDR2 YYEEEE. The CDR3 reads CASSLTRGSGNTIYF. The CDR3 DNA follows: TGTGCCAGCAGCTTAACTCGGGGGTCTGGAAACACCATATATTTT.

CDR3 in amino acids: CASSLSRAEGYTF. Written as DNA, the CDR3 is TGTGCCAGCAGCTTAAGCCGAGCGGAGGGCTACACCTTC. The chain uses TRBV7-9 and TRBJ1-2, with D uncertain. Trimming left V 2 bases short and J 8 bases short, with 12 bases between. CDR1 and CDR2 from the germline V gene are SEHNR and FQNEAQ (reference sequence). The CDR3 length is 13 residues.

J is TRBJ1-1 and V is TRBV7-9; TRBD1 matches at 7 bases. J lost 4 bases, V lost 8 bases, and 7 bases had no gene match. This CDR3 is built from 13 residues. From germline, CDR1 is SEHNR and CDR2 FQNEAQ (reference sequence). The DNA of the CDR3 is TGTGCCAGCGGACCATCAGGGGGCACTGAAGCTTTCTTT. It yields the protein CASGPSGGTEAFF.